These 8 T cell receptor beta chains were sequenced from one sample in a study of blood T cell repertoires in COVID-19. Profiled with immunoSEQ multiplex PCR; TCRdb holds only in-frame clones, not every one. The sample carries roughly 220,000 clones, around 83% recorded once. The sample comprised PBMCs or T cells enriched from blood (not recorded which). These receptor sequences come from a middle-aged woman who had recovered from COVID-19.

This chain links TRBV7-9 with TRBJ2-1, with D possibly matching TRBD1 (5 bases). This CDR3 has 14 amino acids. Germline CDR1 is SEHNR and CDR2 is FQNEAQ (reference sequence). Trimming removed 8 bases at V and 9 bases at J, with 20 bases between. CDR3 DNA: TGTGCCAGCCGGGCAGGGAACTCCAATGGTGAGCAGTTCTTC. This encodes CASRAGNSNGEQFF.

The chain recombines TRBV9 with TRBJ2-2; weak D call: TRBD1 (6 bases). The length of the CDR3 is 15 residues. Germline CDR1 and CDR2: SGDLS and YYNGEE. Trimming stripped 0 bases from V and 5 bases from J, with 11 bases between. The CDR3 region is CASSVAVGGTGELFF. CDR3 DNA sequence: TGTGCCAGCAGCGTAGCAGTAGGGGGTACCGGGGAGCTGTTTTTT.

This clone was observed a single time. In DNA, the CDR3 is TGTGCCAGCAGCGGAGCTCCCGGGGAGCTGTTTTTT. The encoded protein is CASSGAPGELFF. This chain uses TRBV5-4 with TRBJ2-2, with D uncertain. CDR1 is SGHNT, CDR2 YYREEE, per germline (reference sequence). V gave up 4 bases and J gave up 6 bases, with 7 bases separating them. The CDR3 runs to 12 residues.

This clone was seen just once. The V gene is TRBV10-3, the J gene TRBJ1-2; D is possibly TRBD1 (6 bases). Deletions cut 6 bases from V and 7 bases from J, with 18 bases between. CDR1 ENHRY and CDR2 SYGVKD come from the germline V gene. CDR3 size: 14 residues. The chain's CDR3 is CAISPRGGAFGYTF. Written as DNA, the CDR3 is TGTGCCATCAGCCCAAGGGGGGGGGCGTTTGGCTACACCTTC.

The CDR3 region is CASSYNSHERCYEQYV. CDR3 DNA: TGTGCCAGCAGTTACAACTCCCACGAGCGGTGCTACGAGCAGTACGTC. The chain recombines TRBV6-5 with TRBJ2-7, with a tentative D call TRBD2 (5 bases). V was shortened by 2 bases and J by 3 bases, with 17 bases between the two germline ends. This CDR3 spans 16 amino acids. The germline gives CDR1 MNHEY, CDR2 SVGAGI.

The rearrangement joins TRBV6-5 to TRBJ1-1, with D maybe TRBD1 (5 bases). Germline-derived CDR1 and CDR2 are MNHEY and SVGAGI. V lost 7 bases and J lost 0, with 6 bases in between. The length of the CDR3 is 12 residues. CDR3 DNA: TGTGCCAGCATGACAGTGAACACTGAAGCTTTCTTT. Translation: CASMTVNTEAFF.

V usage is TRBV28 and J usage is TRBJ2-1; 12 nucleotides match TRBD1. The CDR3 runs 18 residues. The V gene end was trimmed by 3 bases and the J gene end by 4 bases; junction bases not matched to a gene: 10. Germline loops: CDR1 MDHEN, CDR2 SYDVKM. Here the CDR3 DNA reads TGTGCCAGCAGTTTGGTTGGGACAGGGGGCTCGAAGTACAATGAGCAGTTCTTC. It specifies CASSLVGTGGSKYNEQFF. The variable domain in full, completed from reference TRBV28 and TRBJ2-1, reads DVKVTQSSRYLVKRTGEKVFLECVQDMDHENMFWYRQDPGLGLRLIYFSYDVKMKEKGDIPEGYSVSREKKERFSLILESASTNQTSMYLCASSLVGTGGSKYNEQFFGPGTRLTVL.

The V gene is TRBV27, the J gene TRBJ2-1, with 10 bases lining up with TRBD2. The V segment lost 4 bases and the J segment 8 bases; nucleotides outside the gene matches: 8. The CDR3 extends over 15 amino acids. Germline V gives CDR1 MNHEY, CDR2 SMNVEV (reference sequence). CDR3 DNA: TGTGCCAGCAGTTCGAAAGCGGGAGGGGGGGATGAGCAGTTCTTC. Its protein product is CASSSKAGGGDEQFF.